Below, one T cell receptor beta chain is given with its context. Antigen unknown. Full-length variable regions came from constant-region reverse primers plus semi-nested Nested Universal Primer A PCR. TCRdb redid the calling of the 5' RACE reads with MiXCR, one entry per CDR3 protein. This table holds 55,000 to 80,000 distinct CDR3 sequences, about 20% found once. Germline lookup yields CDR1 MNHEY and CDR2 SVGEGT. The CDR3 contains 11 residues. Deletions cut 9 bases from V and 7 bases from J, with 12 bases between. Study observations and caveats: The larger cohort examined one V-J beta rearrangement, not whole repertoires. Tumor memory CD4+ T cell TCR gene usage clustered with blood and lymph node memory CD4+ cells and lymph node naive CD4+ cells. Tumor Tregs overlapped most with tumor, then blood, naive CD4+ cells.

The chain uses TRBV6-2 or TRBV6-3 and TRBJ1-2; D call uncertain. The sequencing sample was made of memory CD4+ T cells sorted from a lymph node. Described subset: memory CD4+ T cells, CD4+CD45RO+CD25-. The sequence was obtained from a female donor with breast cancer. The CDR3 loop reads CARSTMGGYTF. The CDR3 region has the DNA TGTGCCAGAAGTACGATGGGTGGCTACACCTTC.